The rows below give T cell receptor beta chains drawn from one sample of a study of Ad26.COV2.S vaccination and SARS-CoV-2 variants. Only in-frame clones appear in the TCRdb table, and some are missing; sequencing was by immunoSEQ multiplex PCR. The sample consists of about 680,000 clones, roughly 90% of them appearing once. This specimen consisted of peripheral blood, obtained in a trial of Ad26.COV2.S vaccine versus placebo. The receptors derive from a person aged 18 to 59 who received the Ad26.COV2.S COVID-19 vaccine or a placebo. The CDR3 runs from the conserved cysteine through the conserved F or W. A D gene is named only where the DNA matches it firmly. Size is stated for part of the rows, as once, few or many counts, or as a class when the clone is expanded.

size: -; J: TRBJ2-7; V: TRBV30; D: TRBD1; DNA: TGTGCCTGGAGTTCCGCCGGGACAGGGGTGGACGAGCAGTACTTC; CDR3: CAWSSAGTGVDEQYF
size: -; J: TRBJ2-7; V: TRBV5-4; D: -; DNA: TGTGCCAGCAGCTTGGTTGGGTCCGACGAGCAGTACTTC; CDR3: CASSLVGSDEQYF
size: -; J: TRBJ1-1; V: TRBV30; D: -; DNA: TGTGCCTGGGAAGGTTATTCGGAAGCTTTCTTT; CDR3: CAWEGYSEAFF
size: few; J: TRBJ2-5; V: TRBV2; D: -; DNA: TGTGCCAGCAGTGAAGCTTTACAGGGCGGGTACCAAGAGACCCAGTACTTC; CDR3: CASSEALQGGYQETQYF
size: -; J: TRBJ2-2; V: TRBV7-9; D: -; DNA: TGTGCCAGCAGCCAGGCTGAGGGGTTGATCGGGGAGCTGTTTTTT; CDR3: CASSQAEGLIGELFF
size: -; J: TRBJ2-5; V: TRBV5-4; D: TRBD2; DNA: TGTGCCAGCAGCTCCCGACTAGCGGGAGTGGTAGAGACCCAGTACTTC; CDR3: CASSSRLAGVVETQYF
size: -; J: TRBJ2-5; V: TRBV3-1/TRBV3-2; D: TRBD1; DNA: TGTGCCAGCAGCCAAGTCACAGGGGGCGAAGAGACCCAGTACTTC; CDR3: CASSQVTGGEETQYF
size: -; J: TRBJ1-1; V: TRBV7-9; D: -; DNA: TGTGCCAGCAGCCACCAGGGACCGGCTGAAGCTTTCTTT; CDR3: CASSHQGPAEAFF
size: -; J: TRBJ2-5; V: TRBV15; D: -; DNA: TGTGCCACCAGCAGAGGTGGAAACCAAGAGACCCAGTACTTC; CDR3: CATSRGGNQETQYF
size: -; J: TRBJ1-6; V: TRBV14; D: -; DNA: TGTGCCAGCAGCCAAGTCACAGGGCGGAATTCACCCCTCCACTTT; CDR3: CASSQVTGRNSPLHF
size: -; J: TRBJ2-1; V: TRBV30; D: TRBD2; DNA: TGTGCCTGGAGTGCATCGGGGACTAGCGGGCGACAAAGGACGATCAATGAGCAGTTCTTC; CDR3: CAWSASGTSGRQRTINEQFF
size: once; J: TRBJ1-3; V: TRBV29-1; D: -; DNA: TGCAGCGTAGACTGCTGGAGTGGCACCATATATTTT; CDR3: CSVDCWSGTIYF
size: -; J: TRBJ2-2; V: TRBV6-6; D: -; DNA: TGTGCCAGCAGTTACTCGGGGCCCACCGGGGAGCTGTTTTTT; CDR3: CASSYSGPTGELFF
size: -; J: TRBJ1-2; V: TRBV7-9; D: -; DNA: TGTGCCAGCAACCAGGAGAACTATGGCTACACCTTC; CDR3: CASNQENYGYTF
size: many; J: TRBJ2-7; V: TRBV4-3; D: -; DNA: TGCGCCAGCAGCCAAGATCACCAGGGGAGGGACGAGCAGTACTTC; CDR3: CASSQDHQGRDEQYF
size: -; J: TRBJ1-2; V: TRBV19; D: TRBD1; DNA: TGTGCCAGCGGGACAGGGATAAACTATGGCTACACCTTC; CDR3: CASGTGINYGYTF
size: -; J: TRBJ1-2; V: TRBV19; D: TRBD1; DNA: TGTGCCAGTAGTATGTCCTTGGAGACAGGGATTCGGTATGGCTACACCTTC; CDR3: CASSMSLETGIRYGYTF
size: -; J: TRBJ2-5; V: TRBV6-5; D: -; DNA: TGTGCCAGCAGACGTGAAGGGGGGGAGACCCAGTACTTC; CDR3: CASRREGGETQYF
size: -; J: TRBJ2-2; V: TRBV18; D: TRBD1; DNA: TGTGCCAGCTCCCAGGGACAGCGGAACACCGGGGAGCTGTTTTTT; CDR3: CASSQGQRNTGELFF
size: -; J: TRBJ2-3; V: TRBV4-3; D: TRBD2; DNA: TGCGCCAGCAGCGTCCGACTAGCGGGGGCAGATACGCAGTATTTT; CDR3: CASSVRLAGADTQYF
size: -; J: TRBJ2-2; V: TRBV7-8; D: -; DNA: TGTGCCAGCAGGGATGGCCGCAGGGGAAGTTCCGGGGAGCTGTTTTTT; CDR3: CASRDGRRGSSGELFF
size: -; J: TRBJ2-7; V: TRBV2; D: TRBD2; DNA: TGTGCCAGCAGTCCACTAGCGCAAAGCTCCTACGAGCAGTACTTC; CDR3: CASSPLAQSSYEQYF